This T cell receptor beta chain was sequenced for a study of blood T cells in healthy people across ages. Findings and caveats of the study: A strong correlation between TCR beta diversity and naive T cell percentage was seen.

Germline-derived CDR1 and CDR2 are DFQATT and SNEGSKA (reference sequence). There are 14 residues in the CDR3. Concerning this clonotype itself: The antigen is unknown.

Next came a second PCR, run for about 6 to 11 cycles, which used a sample-barcoded 5' primer along with a J-beta primer mix. TCRdb independently ran MiXCR on the 5' RACE reads; one entry per CDR3 protein. The sample includes about 640,000 distinct CDR3 sequences, under 70% of them seen just once. It was 9.5 to 10 milliliters of peripheral blood that were drawn from each donor. This receptor was identified in a man in his sixties in good health. Sequencing was performed on blood. The V gene is TRBV20-1, the J gene TRBJ2-7; 11 bases map to TRBD2. The end of the DNA fits TRBJ2-5 better, so the J call may be wrong. The CDR3: CSVLAGGPQETQYF. CDR3 coding DNA: TGCAGTGTTTTAGCGGGGGGGCCACAGGAGACCCAGTACTTC.